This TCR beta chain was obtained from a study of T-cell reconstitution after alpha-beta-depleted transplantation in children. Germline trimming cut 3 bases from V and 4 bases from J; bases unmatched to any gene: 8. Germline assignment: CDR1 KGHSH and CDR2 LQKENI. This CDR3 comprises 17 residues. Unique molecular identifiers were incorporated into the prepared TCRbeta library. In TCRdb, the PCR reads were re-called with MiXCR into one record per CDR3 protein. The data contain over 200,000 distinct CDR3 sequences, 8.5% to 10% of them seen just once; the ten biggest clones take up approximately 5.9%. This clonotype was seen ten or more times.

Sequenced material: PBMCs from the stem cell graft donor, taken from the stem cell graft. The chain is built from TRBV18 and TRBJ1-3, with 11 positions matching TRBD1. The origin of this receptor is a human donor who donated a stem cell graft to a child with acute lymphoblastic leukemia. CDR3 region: CASSPSGQGAGGNTIYF. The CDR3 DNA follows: TGTGCCAGCTCACCTTCTGGACAGGGGGCTGGAGGAAACACCATATATTTT.